A single sample gave rise to the 11 T cell receptor beta chains below, sequenced in a study of T cell changes during pregnancy in multiple sclerosis. Clones were read by immunoSEQ multiplex PCR, and TCRdb kept only the in-frame ones, dropping some. The sample lists around 78,000 clones; 93% were seen once. The specimen comprised peripheral blood, sampled in the second trimester of pregnancy. The receptors were gathered from a female donor with multiple sclerosis, enrolled in a pregnancy study.

In this sample, this clone turned up many times. Here the CDR3 reads CASSLLPLKGGEYEQYF. The CDR3 DNA reads TGCGCCAGCAGCTTGTTACCCCTCAAGGGCGGGGAATACGAGCAGTACTTC. This chain joins TRBV5-1 and TRBJ2-7, with D possibly matching TRBD2 (6 bases). Deletions cut 1 base from V and 4 bases from J, with 21 bases between. CDR1 and CDR2 from the germline V gene are SGHRS and YFSETQ. The CDR3 consists of 17 residues.

The chain couples TRBV5-6 to TRBJ1-5; possible D gene TRBD1, 6 bases. Trimming stripped 1 base from V and 4 bases from J, with 21 bases between. CDR1 is SGHDT and CDR2 is YYEEEE in the germline V gene. The CDR3 length is 18 residues. The CDR3 sequence: CASSLRPRGAGPNQPQHF. CDR3 in DNA: TGTGCCAGCAGCTTGAGGCCCAGGGGCGCAGGGCCAAATCAGCCCCAGCATTTT.

The chain uses TRBV15 and TRBJ1-5, with a tentative D call TRBD1 (5 bases). The CDR3 has 14 amino acids. Germline lookup yields CDR1 LNHNV and CDR2 YYDKDF (reference sequence). Deletions cut 9 bases from V and 0 bases from J, with 12 bases between. CDR3 DNA: TGTGCCACTGGGGCGGGGCCTAGCAATCAGCCCCAGCATTTT. It codes for CATGAGPSNQPQHF.

The rearrangement joins TRBV15 to TRBJ1-1; D possibly corresponds to TRBD1 (5 bases). Germline CDR1 and CDR2: LNHNV and YYDKDF (reference sequence). The CDR3 loop spans 13 amino acids. V was clipped by 3 bases and J by 5 bases, with 10 bases between them. CDR3 DNA sequence: TGTGCCACCAGCAGCAGGGTTGGGACTGAAGCTTTCTTT. Its protein product is CATSSRVGTEAFF.

Here the CDR3 DNA reads TGTGCCAGCACACGGGGGGTGTGTAATTCACCCCTCCACTTT. Translating it yields CASTRGVCNSPLHF. This chain connects TRBV21-1 to TRBJ1-6. TRBV21-1 is deemed a pseudogene. The CDR3 runs 14 residues.

CDR3 loop: CASHQGADTGELFF. As DNA, the CDR3 is TGTGCCAGCCATCAGGGGGCTGACACCGGGGAGCTGTTTTTT. This chain links TRBV6-1 with TRBJ2-2, with 8 bases lining up with TRBD1. The J segment lost 3 bases and the V segment lost 8 bases, leaving 5 bases of the junction unmatched. The CDR3 is 14 amino acids. Germline assignment: CDR1 MNHNS and CDR2 SASEGT.

The rearrangement uses TRBV6-5 and TRBJ2-5, with 8 nucleotides matching TRBD2. This CDR3 is built from 14 residues. The germline gives CDR1 MNHEY, CDR2 SVGAGI. Unmatched junction bases numbered 4, after V lost 6 bases and J lost 1 base. This chain's CDR3 is CASSRGTSQETQYF. DNA of the CDR3: TGTGCCAGCAGCCGAGGGACTAGCCAAGAGACCCAGTACTTC.

V and J are TRBV6-1 and TRBJ2-1, with a possible D match to TRBD2 (5 bases). The CDR3 spans 11 residues. The ends were cut back, 4 bases at V and 7 bases at J, with 5 bases in the middle. Germline CDR1 and CDR2: MNHNS and SASEGT. The CDR3 nucleotides read TGTGCCAGCAGTGGAGGGAATGAGCAGTTCTTC. This codes for CASSGGNEQFF.

The chain combines TRBV6-5 with TRBJ1-2; D ambiguous. The CDR3 length is 13 residues. Germline CDR1 MNHEY, CDR2 SVGAGI. Between the trimmed V and J ends, which lost 2 bases and 6 bases, there was a span of 10 bases. The CDR3: CASSYRSVDGYTF. The CDR3 nucleotides are TGTGCCAGCAGTTACAGGAGCGTGGATGGCTACACCTTC.

This rearrangement joins TRBV19 to TRBJ2-3; possible D gene TRBD2, 6 bases. V gave up 4 bases and J gave up 6 bases, with 20 bases separating them. Germline-derived CDR1 and CDR2 are LNHDA and SQIVND (reference sequence). The CDR3 extends over 16 amino acids. DNA of the CDR3: TGTGCCAGTAGTACGAAGACTAGTATTCTCTGGGATACGCAGTATTTT. Translating it yields CASSTKTSILWDTQYF.

This clone was seen only once. CDR3 DNA sequence: TGCGCCAGCAGGTTAACCCTAGACTCTGGAAACACCATATATTTT. Translating gives CASRLTLDSGNTIYF. The J gene is TRBJ1-3, the V gene TRBV5-1; D unclear. Trimming removed 5 bases from V and 0 bases from J, with 12 bases in between. CDR1 is SGHRS and CDR2 is YFSETQ in the germline V gene. The CDR3 contains 15 residues.